This T cell receptor (beta chain) was obtained from a study of OX40 agonist ivuxolimab in advanced cancers. The CDR3 runs to 15 residues. Germline values: CDR1 MNHNY, CDR2 SVGAGI (reference sequence). V lost 5 bases to trimming and J lost 0 bases, with 8 bases between them. The data were produced by immunoSEQ multiplex PCR, yet TCRdb's version contains in-frame clones alone and is incomplete. This sample has tens of thousands of clones; 88% occur once, and the top ten carry roughly 0.67%. Notes on the study in general: Averaged across samples, CD8+ T cells carried more expanded clones than CD4+ did. CD4+ and CD8+ blood T cells expanded clonally by week 6 at 0.1 to 3.0 mg/kg.

On this clone: Its antigen is still unknown.

This sequence was found in an adult with an advanced solid tumor such as melanoma, head and neck, liver or kidney cancer. The starting material was CD4+ or CD8+ T cells sorted from blood, obtained in a trial of the OX40 agonist ivuxolimab. The V call is TRBV6-6, the J call TRBJ2-6, with D possibly being TRBD2 (5 bases). The CDR3 nucleotides read TGTGCCAGCAGTAAAGGAGGCTCTGGGGCCAACGTCCTGACTTTC. Its protein is CASSKGGSGANVLTF.